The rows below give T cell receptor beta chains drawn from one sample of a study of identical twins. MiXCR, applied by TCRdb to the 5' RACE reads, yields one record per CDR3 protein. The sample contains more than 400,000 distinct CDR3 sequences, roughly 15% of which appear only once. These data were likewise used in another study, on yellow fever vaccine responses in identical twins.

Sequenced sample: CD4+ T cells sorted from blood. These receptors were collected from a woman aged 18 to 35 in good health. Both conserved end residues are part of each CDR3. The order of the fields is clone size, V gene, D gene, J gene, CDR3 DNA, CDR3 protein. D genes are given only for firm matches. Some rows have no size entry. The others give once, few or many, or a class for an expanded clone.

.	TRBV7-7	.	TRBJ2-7	TGTGCCAGCAGCACCGCGGGAAGCTACGAGCAGTACTTC	CASSTAGSYEQYF
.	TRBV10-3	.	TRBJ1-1	TGTGCCATTACGGACACATTGGACACTGAAGCTTTCTTT	CAITDTLDTEAFF
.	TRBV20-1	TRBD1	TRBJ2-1	TGCAGTGCTAGAGATCCCTACCCCGACAGGGGGTTTAGGAATGAGCAGTTCTTC	CSARDPYPDRGFRNEQFF
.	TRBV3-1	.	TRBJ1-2	TGTGCCTGCAGCCAAGATGCGGCCAGGGCGGCTGGCTACACCTTC	CACSQDAARAAGYTF
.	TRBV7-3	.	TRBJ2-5	TGTGCCAGCAGCTTAAGGGGTTCCAGGGAGGAGACCCAGTACTTC	CASSLRGSREETQYF
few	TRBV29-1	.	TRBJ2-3	TGCAGCGTTGTTTGGGATACGCAGTATTTT	CSVVWDTQYF
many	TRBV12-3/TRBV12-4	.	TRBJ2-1	TGTGCCAGCAGTCCGCGGACGGGGGAGAAGGGTGAGCAGTTCTTC	CASSPRTGEKGEQFF
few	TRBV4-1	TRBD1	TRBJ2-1	TGCGCCAGCAGCCAAGTTTCGGGACAGGGTGGGAATGAGCAGTTCTTC	CASSQVSGQGGNEQFF
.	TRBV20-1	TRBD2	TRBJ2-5	TGCAGTGCTAGAGGACTAGCGGGAGTTGGAGAGACCCAGTACTTC	CSARGLAGVGETQYF
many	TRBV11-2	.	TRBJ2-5	TGTGCCAGCAGCTTAGGTTCAAAGACCCAGTACTTC	CASSLGSKTQYF
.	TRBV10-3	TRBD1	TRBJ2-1	TGTGCCATCAGGGGACAGGGAGACTACAATGAGCAGTTCTTC	CAIRGQGDYNEQFF
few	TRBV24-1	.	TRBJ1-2	TGTGCCACCAGTGTCACCGGGACTAACTATGGCTACACCTTC	CATSVTGTNYGYTF
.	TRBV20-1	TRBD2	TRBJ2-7	TGCAGTGCTAGTAGGGCGCTAGCGGGAGGCTACGAGCAGTACTTC	CSASRALAGGYEQYF
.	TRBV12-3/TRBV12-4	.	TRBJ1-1	TGTGCCAGCAGTCCGAGTTCAGGCATGGTTTCAGCTTTCTTT	CASSPSSGMVSAFF
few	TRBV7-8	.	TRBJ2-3	TGTGCCAGCAGCTGGGCATTCACAGATACGCAGTATTTT	CASSWAFTDTQYF
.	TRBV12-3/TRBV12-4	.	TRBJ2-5	TGTGCCAGCAGTTTTTCAGCACAAGAGACCCAGTACTTC	CASSFSAQETQYF
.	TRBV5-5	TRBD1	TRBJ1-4	TGTGCCAGCAGCCCCTGGACAGGGTTGAATGAAAAACTGTTTTTT	CASSPWTGLNEKLFF
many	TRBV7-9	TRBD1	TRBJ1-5	TGTGCCAGCAGCTTAAAAGGGGGCGGTCAGCCCCAGCATTTT	CASSLKGGGQPQHF
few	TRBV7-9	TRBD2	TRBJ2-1	TGTGCCACTCCTAGCGGGAGGGTCTGGGAAAACAATGAGCAGTTCTTC	CATPSGRVWENNEQFF